This T cell receptor beta chain was captured in a study of blood T cell repertoires in COVID-19. In the study overall: The United States, Italy and Spain provided the acute and convalescent COVID-19 samples. T cells, B-cell-depleted T cells, or PBMCs supplied cDNA or gDNA.

The assay was immunoSEQ multiplex PCR, and TCRdb's table has in-frame clones only and misses some. Of roughly 150,000 clones in the sample, 89% were seen once. The CDR3 is 13 amino acids. In germline, CDR1 is MNHEY, CDR2 SMNVEV (reference sequence). V dropped 5 bases and J dropped 4; count of bases not matched to a gene: 2. This clone showed up just once. V is TRBV27 and J is TRBJ1-1; 9 nucleotides align to TRBD1. This TCR came from a man between 60 and 75 years old with acute or convalescent COVID-19. The sequenced material came from peripheral blood. The CDR3 region is CASSVGQGTEAFF. The CDR3 nucleotides read TGTGCCAGCAGTGTGGGACAGGGCACTGAAGCTTTCTTT.